These 26 T cell receptor beta chains originate from one sample sequenced in a study of vaccination and CD4 T cells after COVID-19. As to treatment: roughly 11-day PBMC culture with coronavirus spike peptide pools or control peptides (ViraFEST assay). Sequenced with the Oncomine TCR Beta short-read assay was DNA taken from cultured CD4+ T cells. TCRdb re-analysed the PCR reads in MiXCR, keeping a single row per CDR3 protein. The sample lists about 13,000 distinct CDR3 sequences, about two fifths seen once, with 7.5% to 9.5% in the top ten. Which antigens these TCRs recognize remains unknown. Sequencing used CD4+ T cells from blood, cultured in vitro, obtained after SARS-CoV-2 vaccination. The receptors stem from a human donor who had recovered from COVID-19.

The rearrangement links TRBV6-1 to TRBJ1-5; 7 nucleotides align to TRBD1. The trim removed 5 bases at V and 3 bases at J, leaving 1 base unmatched. Germline-derived CDR1 and CDR2 are MNHNS and SASEGT. The CDR3 is made up of 13 amino acids. As DNA, the CDR3 is TGTGCCAGCAGTAGGGGGCCCAATCAGCCCCAGCATTTT. It translates to CASSRGPNQPQHF.

This clonotype showed up just a few times. The rearrangement uses TRBV7-9 and TRBJ1-5; D gene uncertain. V was clipped by 1 base and J by 8 bases, with 6 bases between them. Looked up from germline, CDR1 is SEHNR and CDR2 is FQNEAQ (reference sequence). The CDR3 runs 12 residues. CDR3 nucleotides: TGTGCCAGCAGCTTAGGGTCCGAGCCCCAGCATTTT. The encoded protein is CASSLGSEPQHF.

This sequence joins TRBV19 and TRBJ1-2; D is possibly TRBD1 (5 bases). Trimming removed 7 bases at V and 8 bases at J, with 17 bases between. The CDR3 has 13 amino acids. Germline V gene data show CDR1 as LNHDA and CDR2 as SQIVND (reference sequence). For the CDR3, the DNA is TGTGCCAGTAACTTTGTGCAGGGTCAAGGCTACACCTTC. Translating gives CASNFVQGQGYTF.

Only a few counts were recorded for this clonotype. The CDR3 bases are TGTGCCAGCAGTGAAGCGATGACACGGAGAGGTACTGAAGCTTTCTTT. It codes for CASSEAMTRRGTEAFF. This chain uses TRBV2 with TRBJ1-1; D call uncertain. Per the germline V gene, CDR1 is SNHLY and CDR2 is FYNNEI. The V and J ends lost 0 bases and 5 bases respectively, with 16 bases between them. The CDR3 runs to 16 residues.

This clonotype has just a few counts. The chain employs TRBV20-1 and TRBJ2-7; possibly TRBD2 for D (6 bases). The CDR3 has 13 amino acids. Germline V lookup: CDR1 DFQATT, CDR2 SNEGSKA (reference sequence). V gave up 4 bases and J gave up 3 bases, with 13 bases separating them. In DNA, the CDR3 is TGCAGTGCTACCGGGACTTACGACTACGAGCAGTACTTC. Protein product: CSATGTYDYEQYF.

J is TRBJ2-6 and V is TRBV6-1; D may match TRBD1 or TRBD2 (7 bases each). CDR1 MNHNS and CDR2 SASEGT come from the germline V gene. CDR3 length equals 17 residues. V was shortened by 6 bases and J by 0 bases, with 15 bases between the two germline ends. The CDR3: CASRRSGGGSGANVLTF. CDR3 DNA sequence: TGTGCCAGCAGGAGATCAGGGGGGGGCTCTGGGGCCAACGTCCTGACTTTC.

V and J are TRBV14 and TRBJ2-1; TRBD1 aligns across 8 bases. Germline loops: CDR1 SGHDN, CDR2 FVKESK. V shed 8 bases and J 4 bases; nucleotides not matched to a gene: 10. The CDR3 is 15 amino acids. CDR3 DNA sequence: TGTGCCAGCGGCCCTCGACAGGGGATTTACAATGAGCAGTTCTTC. Translating it yields CASGPRQGIYNEQFF.

V usage is TRBV30 and J usage is TRBJ2-2; no firm D call. CDR3 size: 14 residues. The germline V gene has CDR1 GTSNPN and CDR2 SVGIG (reference sequence). The germline V and J ends were trimmed by 0 bases and 3 bases, with 8 bases remaining between them. The DNA of the CDR3 is TGTGCCTGGAGTGTAGGATCTTACACCGGGGAGCTGTTTTTT. Its translation: CAWSVGSYTGELFF.

This clonotype was counted between two and nine times. The J gene is TRBJ1-2, the V gene TRBV6-5; D is undetermined. Trimming took off 4 bases at V and 2 bases at J, with 8 bases between the two ends. The CDR3 spans 13 residues. From germline, CDR1 is MNHEY and CDR2 SVGAGI. The DNA for the CDR3 is TGTGCCAGCAGTTCAACAGAGAACTATGGCTACACCTTC. Encoded protein: CASSSTENYGYTF.

This clonotype occurred a few times. V gene TRBV5-6 combines with J gene TRBJ1-6; D gene unclear. The CDR3 runs to 15 residues. Trimming took off 2 bases at V and 8 bases at J, with 14 bases between the two ends. Germline lookup yields CDR1 SGHDT and CDR2 YYEEEE. This chain's CDR3 is CASSFSHTNDSPLHF. CDR3 DNA sequence: TGTGCCAGCAGCTTTTCCCATACTAACGATTCACCCCTCCACTTT.

This chain connects TRBV11-2 to TRBJ1-2, with D perhaps matching TRBD1 (5 bases). Germline-derived CDR1 and CDR2 are SGHAT and FQNNGV. CDR3 length: 13 residues. Trimming removed 3 bases at V and 8 bases at J, with 13 bases between. Here the CDR3 DNA reads TGTGCCAGCAGCTTGGGGCACACATTCGGCTACACCTTC. Encoded protein: CASSLGHTFGYTF.

J is TRBJ1-2 and V is TRBV19; 7 nucleotides align to TRBD1. V shed 4 bases and J 3 bases; nucleotides not matched to a gene: 8. CDR1 is LNHDA and CDR2 is SQIVND in the germline V gene (reference sequence). CDR3 size: 15 residues. The CDR3 spells CASSKTGRGDYGYTF. CDR3 nucleotide sequence: TGTGCCAGTAGTAAGACAGGGCGAGGCGACTATGGCTACACCTTC.

The chain carries TRBV20-1 and TRBJ2-3; 13 bases line up with TRBD2. This CDR3 has 14 residues. V was clipped by 4 bases and J by 7 bases; unmatched bases: 5. Germline V lookup: CDR1 DFQATT, CDR2 SNEGSKA (reference sequence). CDR3 sequence: CSAKLAGGPHTQYF. The CDR3 DNA is TGCAGTGCTAAACTAGCGGGGGGGCCGCATACGCAGTATTTT.

The rearrangement links TRBV6-1 to TRBJ2-7; possible D gene TRBD2, 5 bases. V was clipped by 7 bases and J by 4 bases, with 8 bases between them. Germline CDR1 reads MNHNS; CDR2 reads SASEGT. CDR3 size: 11 residues. CDR3 region: CASMGGYEQYF. The DNA of the CDR3 is TGTGCCAGCATGGGCGGGTACGAGCAGTACTTC.

The chain is built from TRBV2 and TRBJ1-1; 8 bases match TRBD1. V was clipped by 6 bases and J by 0 bases; unmatched bases: 6. Germline lookup yields CDR1 SNHLY and CDR2 FYNNEI. The CDR3 is 15 residues long. The CDR3 loop is CASSRDRLMNTEAFF. CDR3 DNA sequence: TGTGCCAGCAGCCGGGACAGGCTCATGAACACTGAAGCTTTCTTT.

This clonotype turned up a few times. The chain combines TRBV6-1 with TRBJ2-7, with TRBD1 as a possible D gene (6 bases). Germline loops: CDR1 MNHNS, CDR2 SASEGT. Deletions cut 8 bases from V and 0 bases from J, with 17 bases between. The CDR3 has 15 amino acids. CDR3 sequence: CASGSTGLSSYEQYF. In DNA form, the CDR3 reads TGTGCCAGCGGGTCAACAGGGTTAAGCTCCTACGAGCAGTACTTC.

The V gene is TRBV19, the J gene TRBJ1-1; TRBD1 matches 7 bases. J gave up 4 bases and V 4 bases, and 6 bases lay outside the gene matches. CDR1 is LNHDA, CDR2 SQIVND, per germline (reference sequence). This CDR3 comprises 14 residues. The CDR3 DNA follows: TGTGCCAGTAGTAGAGACAGGGAGGGCACTGAAGCTTTCTTT. Protein product: CASSRDREGTEAFF. Filled out from reference TRBV19 and TRBJ1-1, the complete variable domain reads DGGITQSPKYLFRKEGQNVTLSCEQNLNHDAMYWYRQDPGQGLRLIYYSQIVNDFQKGDIAEGYSVSREKKESFPLTVTSAQKNPTAFYLCASSRDREGTEAFFGQGTRLTVV.

CDR3: CASSLGGGAGETQYF. CDR3 DNA: TGTGCCAGCAGTTTAGGCGGGGGGGCCGGGGAGACCCAGTACTTC. J is TRBJ2-5 and V is TRBV12-3 or TRBV12-4; 9 positions match TRBD2. CDR3 size: 15 residues. The ends lost 1 base at V and 5 bases at J; junction bases unmatched: 5.

This clonotype was recorded a few times. V gene TRBV6-1 combines with J gene TRBJ2-3, with 10 bases lining up with TRBD2. In germline, CDR1 is MNHNS, CDR2 SASEGT. The CDR3 has 16 residues. J lost 4 bases, V lost 1 base, and 5 bases had no gene match. The CDR3 is CASSEGLAGRADTQYF. CDR3 coding DNA: TGTGCCAGCAGTGAAGGACTAGCGGGTCGCGCAGATACGCAGTATTTT.

For this clonotype: At one end, the junction sequence differs from germline, possibly due to a read error. V is TRBV20-1 and J is TRBJ2-4, with D perhaps given as TRBD1 or TRBD2 (5 bases each). Germline V lookup: CDR1 DFQATT, CDR2 SNEGSKA (reference sequence). The CDR3 sequence is 14 residues long. The CDR3 bases are TGCAGTGCTCCCCTGGGGCTAGCCGAAAACATTCAGTACTTC. This codes for CSAPLGLAENIQYF.

This clonotype was counted a few times. J is TRBJ2-7 and V is TRBV10-3; the D gene is possibly TRBD1 (7 bases). The CDR3 length is 15 residues. Looked up from germline, CDR1 is ENHRY and CDR2 is SYGVKD. Trimming cost V 3 bases and J 6 bases, with 18 bases left between them. The CDR3 is CAISDHRAGGGEQYF. Here the CDR3 DNA reads TGTGCCATCAGTGACCATAGGGCAGGGGGAGGCGAGCAGTACTTC.

This chain connects TRBV6-2 or TRBV6-3 to TRBJ2-1; 7 nucleotides match TRBD1. Germline V CDR1 and CDR2: MNHEY, SVGEGT. The ends lost 6 bases at V and 2 bases at J; junction bases unmatched: 1. The CDR3 spans 13 residues. CDR3 nucleotides: TGTGCCAGCAGGGGGACAGCCTACAATGAGCAGTTCTTC. Translating gives CASRGTAYNEQFF.

This clonotype has a handful of counts. This chain links TRBV11-1 with TRBJ2-1; 8 nucleotides align to TRBD1. The CDR3 sequence is 14 residues long. V gave up 5 bases and J gave up 9 bases; unmatched junction bases: 9. Germline V gene lookup returns CDR1 SGHAT and CDR2 FQDESV (reference sequence). The CDR3 DNA follows: TGTGCCAGCAGCCTGGACAGGGCCGGGGGTGAGCAGTTCTTC. Its translation is CASSLDRAGGEQFF. The full variable domain, its missing parts supplied by reference TRBV11-1 and TRBJ2-1, is EAEVAQSPRYKITEKSQAVAFWCDPISGHATLYWYRQILGQGPELLVQFQDESVVDDSQLPKDRFSAERLKGVDSTLKIQPAELGDSAMYLCASSLDRAGGEQFFGPGTRLTVL.

This clonotype turned up a few times. CDR3 in amino acids: CSVRRDTQYF. The CDR3 DNA reads as TGCAGTGTGAGGCGGGATACGCAGTATTTT. The gene calls are TRBV20-1 and TRBJ2-3; D is undetermined. Germline-derived CDR1 and CDR2 are DFQATT and SNEGSKA (reference sequence). V was cut by 7 bases and J by 6 bases, with 8 bases left in between. CDR3 length equals 10 residues.

The chain carries TRBV27 and TRBJ2-2, with a possible D match to TRBD2 (6 bases). V gave up 5 bases and J gave up 2 bases, with 12 bases separating them. This CDR3 comprises 15 residues. Per germline, CDR1 MNHEY and CDR2 SMNVEV (reference sequence). The CDR3 sequence is CASSTRGINTGELFF. CDR3 nucleotide sequence: TGTGCCAGCAGTACGCGGGGTATTAACACCGGGGAGCTGTTTTTT.

The chain is built from TRBV6-2 or TRBV6-3 and TRBJ1-5; 7 nucleotides match TRBD1. V lost 4 bases and J lost 9; bases outside the gene matches: 3. The CDR3 length is 12 residues. Germline V gene lookup returns CDR1 MNHEY and CDR2 SVGEGT. The CDR3: CASSFTGAPQHF. CDR3 DNA sequence: TGTGCCAGCAGTTTCACAGGGGCGCCCCAGCATTTT.